A selection of T cell receptor beta chains follows, all from one sample in a study of OX40 agonist ivuxolimab in advanced cancers. Sequencing used immunoSEQ multiplex PCR; TCRdb keeps in-frame clones, though not all of them. This table has under 70,000 clones, approximately 84% appearing once. The sequencing here drew on CD4+ or CD8+ T cells sorted from blood, taken in a trial of the OX40 agonist ivuxolimab. These receptors came from an adult with an advanced solid tumor such as melanoma, head and neck, liver or kidney cancer. CDR3s leave out the opening cysteine and the closing phenylalanine or tryptophan. D genes are given only for firm matches.

TRBD2 TRBJ2-5 TRBV7-9 ASSAPSGGVEETQY
- TRBJ2-6 TRBV28 ASSLQPAGANVLT
- TRBJ1-2 TRBV13 ASSPSRTGISGYGYT
- TRBJ1-3 TRBV9 ASSVSSSGNTIY
TRBD1 TRBJ1-5 TRBV19 ASSMDRGGNQPQH
TRBD1 TRBJ1-6 TRBV7-2 ASSLEGAGGNSPLH
- TRBJ1-5 TRBV19 ASSTPGAGNQPQH
- TRBJ1-1 TRBV5-4 ASSGNTEAF
- TRBJ1-4 TRBV4-1 ASGGLAGATNEKLF
TRBD2 TRBJ2-1 TRBV29-1 SVVWTSGGHEQF
- TRBJ1-1 TRBV2 ASSEEGQRGRAF
- TRBJ2-7 TRBV6-5 ASTAGSYEQY
- TRBJ1-4 TRBV7-3 ASSLIRTTNEKLF
TRBD1 TRBJ1-2 TRBV18 ASSPPERTGAGYGYT
- TRBJ1-5 TRBV12-5 ASGLGQPQH
TRBD1 TRBJ2-7 TRBV27 ASSIGQGRTEQY
- TRBJ2-1 TRBV4-1 ASSQGFGGMNYNEQF
TRBD2 TRBJ2-7 TRBV15 ATSREGLSSEQY
TRBD1 TRBJ1-2 TRBV27 ASSLGRGRSWGYT
TRBD2 TRBJ2-3 TRBV6-4 ASSELAGGVDTQY
TRBD1 TRBJ1-1 TRBV15 ATTQGEIGNTEAF
- TRBJ1-1 TRBV12-5 ASGLAGQFVEAF
- TRBJ1-1 TRBV11-2 ASSRGVRAF
TRBD1 TRBJ1-5 TRBV7-8 ASSIPAQGARGSNQPQH
TRBD2 TRBJ2-7 TRBV5-4 ASSLAGNNEQY
- TRBJ2-3 TRBV11-2 ASSLGGGGADTQY
- TRBJ1-1 TRBV13 ASRTLNRAEAF
- TRBJ2-2 TRBV9 ASSPPAGVSTDTGELF
- TRBJ1-5 TRBV6-1 ASSDPGQGSNQPQH
- - TRBV4-1 ASSQDWGYEQY
- TRBJ1-4 TRBV7-9 ASSSGQRNEKLF
- TRBJ2-3 TRBV27 ASSSGDTQY
- TRBJ1-2 TRBV29-1 SVEEPPPNLHNYGYT
TRBD1 TRBJ2-7 TRBV6-5 ASGQAGYEQY
TRBD1 TRBJ1-5 TRBV28 ASRTGTANNQPQH
TRBD2 TRBJ2-1 TRBV18 ASSPPGGGATYNEQF
TRBD1 TRBJ1-4 TRBV27 ASADRGQGNEKLF
- TRBJ1-5 TRBV5-5 ASSLVGDQPQH
- TRBJ1-1 TRBV21-1 ASSVGLRDTEAF
- TRBJ2-7 TRBV5-6 ASSGESYEQY